A single sample is the source of the 4 T cell receptor beta chains below, sequenced in a study of T cells in Graves' hyperthyroidism and ophthalmopathy. The source material, RNA transcripts, was used to amplify TCR beta CDR3 regions. The primer set for the first-round RT-PCR of the TCR CDR3 was HTBI. Using its own MiXCR run on the multiplex PCR reads, TCRdb lists one record per CDR3 protein. The sample includes hundreds of thousands of distinct CDR3 sequences, roughly 14% of them seen just once. Sequenced sample: blood. Receptors originate from a woman aged 40 to 50 with Graves' ophthalmopathy.

This clonotype appeared many times. The chain is built from TRBV7-2 and TRBJ2-4; weak D call: TRBD2 (6 bases). The CDR3 contains 13 residues. The ends were cut back, 5 bases at V and 10 bases at J, with 15 bases in the middle. Germline V gene data show CDR1 as SGHTA and CDR2 as FQGNSA. CDR3 nucleotides: TGTGCCAGCAGCCCCCACCCCGGGACTATTCAGTACTTC. Translated, it gives CASSPHPGTIQYF.

The rearrangement uses TRBV24-1 and TRBJ2-5; 7 bases fit TRBD2. CDR3 length equals 16 residues. The germline V gene has CDR1 KGHDR and CDR2 SFDVKD. V lost 0 bases to trimming and J lost 3 bases; unmatched junction nucleotides: 6. Here the CDR3 DNA reads TGTGCCACCAGTGATTTGCCGGGGAGGGATGAAGAGACCCAGTACTTC. Protein sequence: CATSDLPGRDEETQYF.

With regard to this clonotype: This may be a read error, as it is one base from a much larger clone. Given the absence of the conserved phenylalanine or tryptophan at the CDR3 end, a read error is likely. The chain couples TRBV6-2 or TRBV6-3 to TRBJ1-1, with D perhaps matching TRBD1 (5 bases). Germline loops: CDR1 MNHEY, CDR2 SVGEGT. The CDR3 has 15 amino acids. V was trimmed by 6 bases and J by 4 bases, leaving 18 bases between them. The DNA for the CDR3 is TGTGCCAGCAGAACTGGGACGGTGGCAGGCACTGAAGCTTTCCTT. Protein: CASRTGTVAGTEAFL.

Many counts were recorded for this clonotype. This chain uses TRBV10-2 with TRBJ2-7, with TRBD2 as a possible D gene (5 bases). Germline V gene data show CDR1 as WSHSY and CDR2 as SAAADI. Trimming stripped 1 base from V and 0 bases from J, with 16 bases between. The CDR3 runs 17 residues. The CDR3 loop reads CASSELGSSIRSYEQYF. The CDR3, as DNA: TGCGCCAGCAGTGAGTTGGGGAGTAGCATACGCTCCTACGAGCAGTACTTC.